This T cell receptor (beta chain) is from a study of cytomegalovirus exposure and HLA in healthy donors. The V gene's germline CDR1 is ENHRY and CDR2 SYGVKD. Trimming shortened V by 10 bases and J by 0 bases, and 16 bases separated the two germline ends. The CDR3 is 15 amino acids. PCR amplification relied on 60 Vbeta primers (plus 13 Jbeta primers). Measured with immunoSEQ multiplex PCR; TCRdb has only the in-frame clones, and not every one. The sample consists of some 110,000 clones, roughly 73% of them appearing once. Sequenced: PBMCs. This chain connects TRBV10-3 to TRBJ1-3; tentatively, D is TRBD1 (6 bases). This sequence originates from a middle-aged man in good health and CMV-seronegative. As DNA, the CDR3 is TGTGCCACAAGACAGGCCCCCGACTCTGGAAACACCATATATTTT. Translated: CATRQAPDSGNTIYF.